The clone carrying this T cell receptor (beta chain) was counted ten times or more. Its specificity is not known. By 5'RACE with 10-nucleotide random UMIs, the cDNA was made. TCRdb redid the calling of the 5' RACE reads with MiXCR, one entry per CDR3 protein. This table has over 35,000 distinct CDR3 sequences, 2% to 3% appearing once. These data are taken from a study of neurological immune-mediated disorders. The CDR3 covers 15 residues. Germline values: CDR1 DFQATT, CDR2 SNEGSKA (reference sequence). J gave up 2 bases and V 7 bases, and 14 bases lay outside the gene matches. Broader study findings: Patients with HTLV-1-associated myelopathy had the highest level of TCR clonal expansion, whereas patients with multiple sclerosis had the lowest level, falling beneath the level found in healthy controls. Phylogenetic grouping assigned the repertoires of 18 of 34 multiple sclerosis patients to a single related-CDR3 cluster, which may represent a signature.

Sequencing used PBMCs. The sequence was obtained from a man younger than 45 with multiple sclerosis. The chain recombines TRBV20-1 with TRBJ2-7, with TRBD2 identical over 7 bases. The CDR3: CSGAPGASGAYEQYF. CDR3 bases: TGCAGTGGTGCGCCCGGGGCTAGCGGTGCCTACGAGCAGTACTTC.